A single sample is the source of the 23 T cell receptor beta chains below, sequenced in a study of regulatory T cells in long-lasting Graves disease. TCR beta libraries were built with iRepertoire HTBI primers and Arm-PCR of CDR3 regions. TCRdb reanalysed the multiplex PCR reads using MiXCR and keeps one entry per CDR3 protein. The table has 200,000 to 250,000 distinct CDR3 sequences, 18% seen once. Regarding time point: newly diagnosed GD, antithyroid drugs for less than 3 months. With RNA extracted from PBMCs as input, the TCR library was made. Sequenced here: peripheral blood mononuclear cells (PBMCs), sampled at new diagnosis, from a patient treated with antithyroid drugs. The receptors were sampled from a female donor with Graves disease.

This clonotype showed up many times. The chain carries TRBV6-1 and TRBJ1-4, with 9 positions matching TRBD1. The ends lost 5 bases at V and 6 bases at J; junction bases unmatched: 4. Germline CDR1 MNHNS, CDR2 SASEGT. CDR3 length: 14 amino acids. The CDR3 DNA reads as TGTGCCAGCAGTACCGGGACAGGGTATGAAAAACTGTTTTTT. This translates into CASSTGTGYEKLFF.

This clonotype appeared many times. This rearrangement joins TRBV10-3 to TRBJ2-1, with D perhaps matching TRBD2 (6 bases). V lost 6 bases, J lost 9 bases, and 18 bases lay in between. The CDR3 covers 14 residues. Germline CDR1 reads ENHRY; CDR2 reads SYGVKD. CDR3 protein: CAISLGLRLSEQFF. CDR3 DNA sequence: TGTGCCATCAGCCTGGGACTCCGCCTGAGTGAGCAGTTCTTC.

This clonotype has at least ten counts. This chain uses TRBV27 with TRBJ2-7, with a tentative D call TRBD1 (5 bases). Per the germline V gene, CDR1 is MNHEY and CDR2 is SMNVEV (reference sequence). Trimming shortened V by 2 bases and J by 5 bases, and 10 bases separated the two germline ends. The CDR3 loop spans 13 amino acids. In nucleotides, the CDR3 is TGTGCCAGCAGTTTAAGGGGTGCCGACGAGCAGTACTTC. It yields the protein CASSLRGADEQYF.

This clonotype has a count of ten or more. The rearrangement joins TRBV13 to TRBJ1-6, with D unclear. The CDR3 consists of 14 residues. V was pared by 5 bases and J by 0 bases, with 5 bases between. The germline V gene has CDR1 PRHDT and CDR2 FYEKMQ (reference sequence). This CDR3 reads CASSDNSYNSPLHF. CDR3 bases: TGTGCCAGCAGCGACAACTCCTATAATTCACCCCTCCACTTT.

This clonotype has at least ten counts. CDR3 in amino acids: CAWSPPDGRNRQFF. The CDR3 nucleotides are TGTGCCTGGAGTCCCCCCGACGGGCGAAATAGGCAGTTCTTC. The chain has TRBV30 and TRBJ2-1, with D uncertain. With 2 bases removed from V and 12 bases from J, the gap between germline ends came to 20 bases. Germline V gene lookup returns CDR1 GTSNPN and CDR2 SVGIG (reference sequence). There are 14 residues in the CDR3. Together with reference TRBV30 and TRBJ2-1, the CDR3 gives the full variable domain: SQTIHQWPATLVQPVGSPLSLECTVEGTSNPNLYWYRQAAGRGLQLLFYSVGIGQISSEVPQNLSASRPQDRQFILSSKKLLLSDSGFYLCAWSPPDGRNRQFFGPGTRLTVL.

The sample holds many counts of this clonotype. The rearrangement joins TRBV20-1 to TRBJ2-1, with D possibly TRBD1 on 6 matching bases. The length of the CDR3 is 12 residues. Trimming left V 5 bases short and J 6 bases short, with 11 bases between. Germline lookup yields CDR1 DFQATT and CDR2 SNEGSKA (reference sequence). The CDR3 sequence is CSARAGVNEQFF. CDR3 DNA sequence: TGCAGTGCTCGGGCAGGGGTCAATGAGCAGTTCTTC.

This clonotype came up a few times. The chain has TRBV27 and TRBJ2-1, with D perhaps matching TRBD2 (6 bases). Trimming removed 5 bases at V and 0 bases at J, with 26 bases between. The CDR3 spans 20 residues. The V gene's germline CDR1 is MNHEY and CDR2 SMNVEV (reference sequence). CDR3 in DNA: TGTGCCAGCAGTCCATCCCGACTAGTCAAAACACCCTACTCCTACAATGAGCAGTTCTTC. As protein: CASSPSRLVKTPYSYNEQFF.

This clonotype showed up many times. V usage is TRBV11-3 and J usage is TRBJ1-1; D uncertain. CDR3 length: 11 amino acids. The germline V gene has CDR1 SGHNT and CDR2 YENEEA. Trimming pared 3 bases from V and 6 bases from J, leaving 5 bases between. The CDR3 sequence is CASSLGPEAFF. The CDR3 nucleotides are TGTGCCAGCAGCTTGGGTCCTGAAGCTTTCTTT.

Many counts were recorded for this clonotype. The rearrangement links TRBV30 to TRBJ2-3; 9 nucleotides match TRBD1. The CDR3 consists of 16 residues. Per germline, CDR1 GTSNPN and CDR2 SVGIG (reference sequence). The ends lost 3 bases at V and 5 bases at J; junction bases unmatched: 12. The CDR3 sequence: CAWRGLQGARGDTQYF. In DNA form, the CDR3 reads TGTGCCTGGAGAGGTTTACAGGGGGCGCGAGGAGATACGCAGTATTTT.

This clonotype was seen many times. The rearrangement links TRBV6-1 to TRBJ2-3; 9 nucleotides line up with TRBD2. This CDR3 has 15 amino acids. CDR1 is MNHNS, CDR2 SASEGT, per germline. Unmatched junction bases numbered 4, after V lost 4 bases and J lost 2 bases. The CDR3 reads CASSVLAGLTDTQYF. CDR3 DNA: TGTGCCAGCAGTGTGCTAGCGGGACTCACAGATACGCAGTATTTT.

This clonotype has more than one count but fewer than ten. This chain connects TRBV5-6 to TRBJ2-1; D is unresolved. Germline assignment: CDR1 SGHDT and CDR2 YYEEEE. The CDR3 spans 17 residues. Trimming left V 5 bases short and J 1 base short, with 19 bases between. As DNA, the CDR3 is TGTGCCAGCAGAGATAATGCCGCAACCCTATCCTACAATGAGCAGTTCTTC. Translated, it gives CASRDNAATLSYNEQFF.

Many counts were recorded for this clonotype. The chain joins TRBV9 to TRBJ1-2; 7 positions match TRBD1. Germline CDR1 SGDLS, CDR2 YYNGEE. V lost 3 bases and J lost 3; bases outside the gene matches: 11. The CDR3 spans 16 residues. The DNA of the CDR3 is TGTGCCAGCAGCGCAAGCCAAACAGGGGCAGACTATGGCTACACCTTC. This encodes CASSASQTGADYGYTF.

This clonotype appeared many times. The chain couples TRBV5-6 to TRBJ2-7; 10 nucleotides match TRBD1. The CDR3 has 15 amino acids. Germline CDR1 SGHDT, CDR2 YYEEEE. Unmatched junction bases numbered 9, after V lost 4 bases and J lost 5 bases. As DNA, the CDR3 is TGTGCCAGCAGCCGCAGGGACAGGGGAAGACACGAGCAGTACTTC. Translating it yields CASSRRDRGRHEQYF.

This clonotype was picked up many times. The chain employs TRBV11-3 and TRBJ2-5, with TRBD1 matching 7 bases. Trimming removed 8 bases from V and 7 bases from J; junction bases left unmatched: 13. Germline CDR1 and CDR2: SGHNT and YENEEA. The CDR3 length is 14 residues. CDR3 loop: CASGHRGRVSTQYF. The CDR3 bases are TGTGCCAGCGGGCACAGGGGCCGAGTTTCGACCCAGTACTTC.

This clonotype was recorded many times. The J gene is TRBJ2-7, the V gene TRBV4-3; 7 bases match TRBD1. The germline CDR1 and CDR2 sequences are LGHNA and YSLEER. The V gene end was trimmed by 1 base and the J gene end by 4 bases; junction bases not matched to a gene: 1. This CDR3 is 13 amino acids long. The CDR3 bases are TGCGCCAGCAGCCAAGTCAGGGGGTACGAGCAGTACTTC. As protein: CASSQVRGYEQYF.

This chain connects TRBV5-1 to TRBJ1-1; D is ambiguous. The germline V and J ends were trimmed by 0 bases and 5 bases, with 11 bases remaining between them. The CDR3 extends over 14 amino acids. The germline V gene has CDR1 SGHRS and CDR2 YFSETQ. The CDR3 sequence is CASSLAVGGTEAFF. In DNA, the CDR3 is TGCGCCAGCAGCTTGGCCGTGGGAGGGACTGAAGCTTTCTTT.

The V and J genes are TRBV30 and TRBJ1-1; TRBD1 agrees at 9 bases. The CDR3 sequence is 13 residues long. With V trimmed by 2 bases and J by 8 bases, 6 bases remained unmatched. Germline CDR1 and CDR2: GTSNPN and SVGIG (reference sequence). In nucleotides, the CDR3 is TGTGCCTGGAGTCTGACAGGGGGATCCGAAGCTTTCTTT. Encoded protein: CAWSLTGGSEAFF.

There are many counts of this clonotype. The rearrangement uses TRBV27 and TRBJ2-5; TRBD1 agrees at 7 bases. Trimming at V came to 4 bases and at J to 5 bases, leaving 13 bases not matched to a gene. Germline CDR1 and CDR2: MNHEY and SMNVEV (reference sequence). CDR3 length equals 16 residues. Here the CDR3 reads CASSSSSLGGWETQYF. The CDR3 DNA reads TGTGCCAGCAGTTCATCTAGTTTAGGGGGCTGGGAGACCCAGTACTTC.

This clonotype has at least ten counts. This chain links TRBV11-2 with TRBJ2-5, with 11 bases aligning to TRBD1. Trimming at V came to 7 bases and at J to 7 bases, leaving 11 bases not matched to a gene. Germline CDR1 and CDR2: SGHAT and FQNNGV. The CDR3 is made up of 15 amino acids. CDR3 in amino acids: CASNLGTGGLGTQYF. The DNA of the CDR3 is TGTGCCAGCAACCTAGGGACAGGGGGTCTAGGGACCCAGTACTTC.

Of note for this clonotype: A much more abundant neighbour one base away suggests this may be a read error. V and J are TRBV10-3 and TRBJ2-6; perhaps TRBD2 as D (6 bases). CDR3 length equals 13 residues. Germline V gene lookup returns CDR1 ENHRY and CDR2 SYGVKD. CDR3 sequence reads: CATREDGANILTF. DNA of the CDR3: TGTGCCACCAGGGAGGATGGGGCCAACATCCTGACTTTC.

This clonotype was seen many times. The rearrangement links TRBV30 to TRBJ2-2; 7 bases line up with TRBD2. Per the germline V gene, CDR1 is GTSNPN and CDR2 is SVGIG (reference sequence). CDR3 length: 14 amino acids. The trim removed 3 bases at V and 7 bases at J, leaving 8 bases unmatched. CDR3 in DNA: TGTGCCTGGAGGAAGTGGGAGGGCGACGGGGAGCTGTTTTTT. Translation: CAWRKWEGDGELFF.

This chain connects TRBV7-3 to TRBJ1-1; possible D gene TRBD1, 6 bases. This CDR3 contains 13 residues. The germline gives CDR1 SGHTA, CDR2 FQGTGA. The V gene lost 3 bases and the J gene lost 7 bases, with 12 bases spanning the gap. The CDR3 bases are TGTGCCAGCAGCTTTAACAGGGATAGTGAAGCTTTCTTT. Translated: CASSFNRDSEAFF.

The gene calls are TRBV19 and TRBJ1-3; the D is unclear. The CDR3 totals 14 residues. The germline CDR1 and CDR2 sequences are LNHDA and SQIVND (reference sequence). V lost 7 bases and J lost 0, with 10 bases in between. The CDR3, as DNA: TGTGCCAGTACCAACACGCTCTCTGGAAACACCATATATTTT. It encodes CASTNTLSGNTIYF. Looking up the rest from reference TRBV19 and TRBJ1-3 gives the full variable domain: DGGITQSPKYLFRKEGQNVTLSCEQNLNHDAMYWYRQDPGQGLRLIYYSQIVNDFQKGDIAEGYSVSREKKESFPLTVTSAQKNPTAFYLCASTNTLSGNTIYFGEGSWLTVV.